The rows below give T cell receptor beta chains drawn from one sample of a study of vaccination and CD4 T cells after COVID-19. For these receptors, no antigen is known. In TCRdb, the PCR reads were re-called with MiXCR into one record per CDR3 protein. The sample has 20,000 to 25,000 distinct CDR3 sequences; roughly three fifths are singletons. Sequencing used CD4+ T cells from blood, cultured in vitro, obtained after SARS-CoV-2 vaccination. All receptors derive from a human donor who received a COVID-19 vaccine. Each CDR3 is given with its conserved first and last residue. The order of the fields is CDR3 DNA, CDR3 protein, CDR3 length, D gene, J gene, V gene, clone size. The D gene is left open where the match is weak. Size tells how often a clone was seen (once, few, many) or the class of an expanded clone, and some rows leave it out.

CDR3nt: TGTGCCAGTAGTGCCCGCTGGACAGGGGGCGAGCAAGAGACCCAGTACTTC; CDR3aa: CASSARWTGGEQETQYF; len: 17; d_gene: TRBD1; j_gene: TRBJ2-5; v_gene: TRBV19; abundance: few
CDR3nt: TGTGCCAGCAGAGGACAGAGAACTAACTATGGCTACACCTTC; CDR3aa: CASRGQRTNYGYTF; len: 14; d_gene: -; j_gene: TRBJ1-2; v_gene: TRBV2; abundance: few
CDR3nt: TGCGCCAGCAGCTTGGAGGGTTTGAGGAACACTGAAGCTTTCTTT; CDR3aa: CASSLEGLRNTEAFF; len: 15; d_gene: -; j_gene: TRBJ1-1; v_gene: TRBV5-1; abundance: once
CDR3nt: TGTGCCAGCAGTTCCTCGGACCGGTCCTACGAGCAGTACTTC; CDR3aa: CASSSSDRSYEQYF; len: 14; d_gene: -; j_gene: TRBJ2-7; v_gene: TRBV27; abundance: -
CDR3nt: TGTGCCAGCAGTGGAGCGGTAGCCAAAAACATTCAGTACTTC; CDR3aa: CASSGAVAKNIQYF; len: 14; d_gene: -; j_gene: TRBJ2-4; v_gene: TRBV6-1; abundance: -
CDR3nt: TGTGCCAGCAGCCACTTTAGCGGGGGGGGCACAGATACGCAGTATTTT; CDR3aa: CASSHFSGGGTDTQYF; len: 16; d_gene: TRBD2; j_gene: TRBJ2-3; v_gene: TRBV7-2; abundance: -
CDR3nt: TGTGCCAGCAGCTTGGACAGGAACTATGGCTACACCTTC; CDR3aa: CASSLDRNYGYTF; len: 13; d_gene: -; j_gene: TRBJ1-2; v_gene: TRBV5-6; abundance: -
CDR3nt: TGTGCCAGCCGGGAATTCCATGAGCAGTTCTTC; CDR3aa: CASREFHEQFF; len: 11; d_gene: -; j_gene: TRBJ2-1; v_gene: TRBV2; abundance: -
CDR3nt: TGTGCCAGTAGTGCCCGGACGGAAGGTGTGAATAATTCACCCCTCCACTTT; CDR3aa: CASSARTEGVNNSPLHF; len: 17; d_gene: -; j_gene: TRBJ1-6; v_gene: TRBV19; abundance: few
CDR3nt: TGTGCCAGCAGTGGAGTAGCGGGGGGGCGGAGAGATACGCAGTATTTT; CDR3aa: CASSGVAGGRRDTQYF; len: 16; d_gene: TRBD2; j_gene: TRBJ2-3; v_gene: TRBV6-1; abundance: -
CDR3nt: TGTGCCAGCAGCCCGACTAGCGGGAGGGAAGAGACCCAGTACTTC; CDR3aa: CASSPTSGREETQYF; len: 15; d_gene: TRBD2; j_gene: TRBJ2-5; v_gene: TRBV5-4; abundance: -
CDR3nt: TGTGCCAGCAGTTTATCTGGGAGAGAGACCCAGTACTTC; CDR3aa: CASSLSGRETQYF; len: 13; d_gene: -; j_gene: TRBJ2-5; v_gene: TRBV27; abundance: -
CDR3nt: TGTGCCAGCAGTTCCCAGTGGGACAAGGTCTACGAGCAGTACTTC; CDR3aa: CASSSQWDKVYEQYF; len: 15; d_gene: -; j_gene: TRBJ2-7; v_gene: TRBV6-5; abundance: -
CDR3nt: TGTGCCACCAGCAGAGGGACAGGGGGAAGGTATGGCTACACCTTC; CDR3aa: CATSRGTGGRYGYTF; len: 15; d_gene: TRBD1; j_gene: TRBJ1-2; v_gene: TRBV15; abundance: -
CDR3nt: TGTGCCAGCAGTGATGGGTATGGCTACACCTTC; CDR3aa: CASSDGYGYTF; len: 11; d_gene: -; j_gene: TRBJ1-2; v_gene: TRBV25-1; abundance: few
CDR3nt: TGTGCCAGCAGTGACCGGGGGGGTAATAATTCACCCCTCCACTTT; CDR3aa: CASSDRGGNNSPLHF; len: 15; d_gene: -; j_gene: TRBJ1-6; v_gene: TRBV6-1; abundance: -
CDR3nt: TGCGCCAGCAGCTTGAAGACTAGCGGGGCCTCCTACGAGCAGTACTTC; CDR3aa: CASSLKTSGASYEQYF; len: 16; d_gene: TRBD2; j_gene: TRBJ2-7; v_gene: TRBV5-1; abundance: -
CDR3nt: TGTGCCAGCAGGGGCTGGGACAGGGGGAACACCATATATTTT; CDR3aa: CASRGWDRGNTIYF; len: 14; d_gene: TRBD1; j_gene: TRBJ1-3; v_gene: TRBV6-1; abundance: few
CDR3nt: TGTGCCAGCAGACAGAAAGGGGGCGGAGAGACCCAGTACTTC; CDR3aa: CASRQKGGGETQYF; len: 14; d_gene: TRBD1; j_gene: TRBJ2-5; v_gene: TRBV6-1; abundance: few
CDR3nt: TGCGCCAGCAGCTTGATAGAGGGGTCGTTCGACTATGGCTACACCTTC; CDR3aa: CASSLIEGSFDYGYTF; len: 16; d_gene: -; j_gene: TRBJ1-2; v_gene: TRBV5-1; abundance: -
CDR3nt: TGTGCCTGGAGTGTACGGGGCCGGGTAGAGTTTTATCCCATATATTTT; CDR3aa: CAWSVRGRVEFYPIYF; len: 16; d_gene: -; j_gene: TRBJ1-3; v_gene: TRBV30; abundance: few
CDR3nt: TGTGCCAGCAGTTACTCGATGCCAGATCAAGAGACCCAGTACTTC; CDR3aa: CASSYSMPDQETQYF; len: 15; d_gene: -; j_gene: TRBJ2-5; v_gene: TRBV6-5; abundance: -
CDR3nt: TGTGCCAGCAGCCAGACAGGCTCTGGAAACACCATATATTTT; CDR3aa: CASSQTGSGNTIYF; len: 14; d_gene: -; j_gene: TRBJ1-3; v_gene: TRBV6-1; abundance: few
CDR3nt: TGCGCCAGCCGGACTAGCGGCACCGGGGAGCTGTTTTTT; CDR3aa: CASRTSGTGELFF; len: 13; d_gene: TRBD2; j_gene: TRBJ2-2; v_gene: TRBV10-1; abundance: -
CDR3nt: TGTGCCGGAGGGCAGACCGGCGAGAACTATGGCTACACCTTC; CDR3aa: CAGGQTGENYGYTF; len: 14; d_gene: -; j_gene: TRBJ1-2; v_gene: TRBV7-2; abundance: -
CDR3nt: TGTGCCAGCAGTTTAGGCGGTCGTCCCTATGGCTACACCTTC; CDR3aa: CASSLGGRPYGYTF; len: 14; d_gene: -; j_gene: TRBJ1-2; v_gene: TRBV12-3/TRBV12-4; abundance: -
CDR3nt: TGTGCCACCGGGAGGGGGTTGCGGTCTGAAGCTTTCTTT; CDR3aa: CATGRGLRSEAFF; len: 13; d_gene: -; j_gene: TRBJ1-1; v_gene: TRBV19; abundance: -
CDR3nt: TGCGCCAGCAGCATAAACAGGGGGGAAGAGACCCAGTACTTC; CDR3aa: CASSINRGEETQYF; len: 14; d_gene: TRBD1; j_gene: TRBJ2-5; v_gene: TRBV5-1; abundance: -
CDR3nt: TGCAGTGCCAGTCGTTGGAACAGGGGGACGAGCTCCTACGAGCAGTACTTC; CDR3aa: CSASRWNRGTSSYEQYF; len: 17; d_gene: TRBD1; j_gene: TRBJ2-7; v_gene: TRBV20-1; abundance: -
CDR3nt: TGTGCCAGCAGCCTGGCCGGGACTAGCGGGGGGGCCCGGGATACGCAGTATTTT; CDR3aa: CASSLAGTSGGARDTQYF; len: 18; d_gene: TRBD2; j_gene: TRBJ2-3; v_gene: TRBV4-2; abundance: -
CDR3nt: TGCGCCAGCAGCTTGGCTGGAGGCAATCAGCCCCAGCATTTT; CDR3aa: CASSLAGGNQPQHF; len: 14; d_gene: -; j_gene: TRBJ1-5; v_gene: TRBV5-1; abundance: once
CDR3nt: TGTGCTAGTGGTTTGAATCTAGCGGGGGCCTACAATGAGCAGTTCTTC; CDR3aa: CASGLNLAGAYNEQFF; len: 16; d_gene: TRBD2; j_gene: TRBJ2-1; v_gene: TRBV12-5; abundance: -
CDR3nt: TGCAGTGCCATAATACAGGGGAACACCATATATTTT; CDR3aa: CSAIIQGNTIYF; len: 12; d_gene: TRBD1; j_gene: TRBJ1-3; v_gene: TRBV20-1; abundance: -
CDR3nt: TGTGCCAGCAGTCCCCGTCCCGGGACAATTCATGAGCAGTTCTTC; CDR3aa: CASSPRPGTIHEQFF; len: 15; d_gene: -; j_gene: TRBJ2-1; v_gene: TRBV6-1; abundance: -
CDR3nt: TGTGCCAGCAGCGCGCAGGCGGCCGGGGAGCTGTTTTTT; CDR3aa: CASSAQAAGELFF; len: 13; d_gene: -; j_gene: TRBJ2-2; v_gene: TRBV2; abundance: -
CDR3nt: TGCAGTGCTAGTTTAGGGGGCGAAGAGACCCAGTACTTC; CDR3aa: CSASLGGEETQYF; len: 13; d_gene: TRBD1; j_gene: TRBJ2-5; v_gene: TRBV20-1; abundance: -
CDR3nt: TGTGCCAGCAGCCGACAGGGCTCCTCTGGAAACACCATATATTTT; CDR3aa: CASSRQGSSGNTIYF; len: 15; d_gene: TRBD1; j_gene: TRBJ1-3; v_gene: TRBV6-1; abundance: -
CDR3nt: TGTGCCAGTAGTATCGGCCAGGGACGTGAAAAACTGTTTTTT; CDR3aa: CASSIGQGREKLFF; len: 14; d_gene: -; j_gene: TRBJ1-4; v_gene: TRBV19; abundance: -
CDR3nt: TGTGCCAGCAGTGGATCGGCGAGTTATGGCTACACCTTC; CDR3aa: CASSGSASYGYTF; len: 13; d_gene: -; j_gene: TRBJ1-2; v_gene: TRBV2; abundance: few
CDR3nt: TGCAGCGTTGAAGATCAGGGGGGAGGGAAAGATGAAGCTTTCTTT; CDR3aa: CSVEDQGGGKDEAFF; len: 15; d_gene: TRBD1; j_gene: TRBJ1-1; v_gene: TRBV29-1; abundance: -
CDR3nt: TGTGCCAGCAGTTTAGGTGGGGGTCCCACAGGGACCCAGTACTTC; CDR3aa: CASSLGGGPTGTQYF; len: 15; d_gene: -; j_gene: TRBJ2-5; v_gene: TRBV27; abundance: -
CDR3nt: TGTGCCTGGAGTGTAGGGACAGCACTTTTCAACTATGGCTACACCTTC; CDR3aa: CAWSVGTALFNYGYTF; len: 16; d_gene: TRBD1; j_gene: TRBJ1-2; v_gene: TRBV30; abundance: few
CDR3nt: TGCGCCAGCAGCCAAGCCGGATCCACCGGGGAGCTGTTTTTT; CDR3aa: CASSQAGSTGELFF; len: 14; d_gene: -; j_gene: TRBJ2-2; v_gene: TRBV4-1; abundance: once
CDR3nt: TGTGCCACCAGCAGTCAGGAAACCGGGGAGCTGTTTTTT; CDR3aa: CATSSQETGELFF; len: 13; d_gene: -; j_gene: TRBJ2-2; v_gene: TRBV15; abundance: -